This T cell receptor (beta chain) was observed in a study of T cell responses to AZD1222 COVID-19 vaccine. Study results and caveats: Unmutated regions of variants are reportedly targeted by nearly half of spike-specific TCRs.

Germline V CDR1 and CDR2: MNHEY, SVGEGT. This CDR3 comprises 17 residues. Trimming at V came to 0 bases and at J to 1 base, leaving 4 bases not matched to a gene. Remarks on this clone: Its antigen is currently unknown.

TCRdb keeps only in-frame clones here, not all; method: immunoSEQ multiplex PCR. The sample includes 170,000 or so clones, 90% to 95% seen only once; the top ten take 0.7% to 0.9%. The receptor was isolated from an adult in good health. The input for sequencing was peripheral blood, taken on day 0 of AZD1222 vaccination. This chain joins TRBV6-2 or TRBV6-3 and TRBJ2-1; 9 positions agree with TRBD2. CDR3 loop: CASSYSASGVSYNEQFF. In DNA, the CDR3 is TGTGCCAGCAGTTACTCGGCTAGCGGGGTTTCCTACAATGAGCAGTTCTTC.